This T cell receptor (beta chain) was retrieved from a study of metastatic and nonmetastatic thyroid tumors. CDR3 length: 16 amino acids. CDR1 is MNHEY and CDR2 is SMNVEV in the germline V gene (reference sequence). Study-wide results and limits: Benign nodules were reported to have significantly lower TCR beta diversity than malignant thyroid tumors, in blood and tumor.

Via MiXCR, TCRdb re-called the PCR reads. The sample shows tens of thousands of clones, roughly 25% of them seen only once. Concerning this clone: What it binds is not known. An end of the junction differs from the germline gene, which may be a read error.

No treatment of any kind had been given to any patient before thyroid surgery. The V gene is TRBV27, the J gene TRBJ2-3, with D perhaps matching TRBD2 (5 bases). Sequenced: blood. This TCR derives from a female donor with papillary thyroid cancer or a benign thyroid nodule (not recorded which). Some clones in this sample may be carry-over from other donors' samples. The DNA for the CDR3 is TGTGCCAGCAGTCCCATAGCGTCGCAGGTCACATATACGCAGTATTTT. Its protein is CASSPIASQVTYTQYF.